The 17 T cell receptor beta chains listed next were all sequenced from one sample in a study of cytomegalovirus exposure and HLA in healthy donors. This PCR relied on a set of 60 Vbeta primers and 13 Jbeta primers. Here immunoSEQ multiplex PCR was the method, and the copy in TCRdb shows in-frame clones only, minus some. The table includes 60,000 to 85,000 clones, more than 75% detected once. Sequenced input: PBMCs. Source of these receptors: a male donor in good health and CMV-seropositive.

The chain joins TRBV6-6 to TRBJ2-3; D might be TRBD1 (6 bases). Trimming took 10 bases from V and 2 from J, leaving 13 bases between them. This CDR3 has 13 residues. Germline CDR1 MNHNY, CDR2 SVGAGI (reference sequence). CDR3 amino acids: CATMRDNTDTQYF. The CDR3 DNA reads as TGTGCCACCATGAGGGACAACACAGATACGCAGTATTTT.

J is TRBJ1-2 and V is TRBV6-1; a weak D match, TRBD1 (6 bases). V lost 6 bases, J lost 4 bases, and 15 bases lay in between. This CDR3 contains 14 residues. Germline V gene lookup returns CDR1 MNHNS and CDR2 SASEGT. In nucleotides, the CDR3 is TGTGCCAGCAGGAGGGGGGGGGTCTCCTATGGCTACACCTTC. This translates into CASRRGGVSYGYTF.

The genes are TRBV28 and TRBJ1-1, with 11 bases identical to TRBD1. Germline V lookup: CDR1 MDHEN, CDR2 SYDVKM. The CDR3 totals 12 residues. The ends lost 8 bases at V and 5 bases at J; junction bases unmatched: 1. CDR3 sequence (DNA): TGTGCCAGCGGGACAGGGGGGACTGAAGCTTTCTTT. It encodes CASGTGGTEAFF.

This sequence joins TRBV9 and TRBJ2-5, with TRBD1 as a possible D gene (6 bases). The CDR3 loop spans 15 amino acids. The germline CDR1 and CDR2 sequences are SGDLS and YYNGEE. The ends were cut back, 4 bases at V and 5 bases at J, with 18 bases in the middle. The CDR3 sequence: CASSITAGVVETQYF. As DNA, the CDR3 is TGTGCCAGCAGCATCACGGCAGGGGTGGTGGAGACCCAGTACTTC.

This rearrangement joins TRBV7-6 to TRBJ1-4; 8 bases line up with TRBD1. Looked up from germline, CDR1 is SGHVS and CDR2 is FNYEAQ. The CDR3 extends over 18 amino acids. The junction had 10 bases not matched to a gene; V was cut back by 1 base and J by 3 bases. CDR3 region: CASSLESVQGASNEKLFF. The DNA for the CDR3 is TGTGCCAGCAGCTTAGAATCCGTCCAGGGGGCTTCTAATGAAAAACTGTTTTTT.

The CDR3 protein is CASRPGGARGRTGELFF. The CDR3 DNA sequence: TGCGCCAGCAGACCGGGGGGGGCCAGAGGGCGCACCGGGGAGCTGTTTTTT. The rearrangement joins TRBV5-1 to TRBJ2-2; 8 bases agree with TRBD2. V lost 5 bases to trimming and J lost 4 bases; unmatched junction nucleotides: 13. The CDR3 length is 17 residues. Germline loops: CDR1 SGHRS, CDR2 YFSETQ.

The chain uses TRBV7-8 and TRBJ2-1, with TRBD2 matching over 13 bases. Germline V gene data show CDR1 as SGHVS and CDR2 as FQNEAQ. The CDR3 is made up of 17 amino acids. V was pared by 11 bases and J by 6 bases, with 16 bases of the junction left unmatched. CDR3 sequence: CAGGWTSGRIRFNEQFF. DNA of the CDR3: TGTGCCGGCGGATGGACTAGCGGGAGAATTAGATTCAATGAGCAGTTCTTC.

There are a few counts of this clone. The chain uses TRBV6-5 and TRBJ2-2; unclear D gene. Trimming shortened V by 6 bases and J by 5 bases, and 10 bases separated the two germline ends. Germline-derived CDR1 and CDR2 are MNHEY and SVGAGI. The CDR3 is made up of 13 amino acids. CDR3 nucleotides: TGTGCCAGCAGCCCCCTAGGAACCGGGGAGCTGTTTTTT. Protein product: CASSPLGTGELFF.

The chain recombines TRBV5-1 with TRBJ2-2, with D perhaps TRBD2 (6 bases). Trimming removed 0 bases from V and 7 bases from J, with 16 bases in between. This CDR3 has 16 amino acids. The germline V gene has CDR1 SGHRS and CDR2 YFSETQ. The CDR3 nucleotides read TGCGCCAGCAGCTTGGATGGCCGGGCGGGAAGCGGGGAGCTGTTTTTT. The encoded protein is CASSLDGRAGSGELFF.

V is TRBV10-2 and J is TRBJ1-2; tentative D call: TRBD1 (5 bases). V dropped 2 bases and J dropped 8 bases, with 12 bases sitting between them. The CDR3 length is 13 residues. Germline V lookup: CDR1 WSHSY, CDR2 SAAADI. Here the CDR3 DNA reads TGCGCCAGCAGTGAGGCCAGGGCAGGGGGCTACACCTTC. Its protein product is CASSEARAGGYTF.

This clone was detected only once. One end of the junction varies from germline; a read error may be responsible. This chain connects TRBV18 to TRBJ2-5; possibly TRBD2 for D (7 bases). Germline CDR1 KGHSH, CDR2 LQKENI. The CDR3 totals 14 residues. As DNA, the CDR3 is TGTGCCAGCTCACCACCGGGGGGGCAAGCGACCCAGTACTTC. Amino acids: CASSPPGGQATQYF.

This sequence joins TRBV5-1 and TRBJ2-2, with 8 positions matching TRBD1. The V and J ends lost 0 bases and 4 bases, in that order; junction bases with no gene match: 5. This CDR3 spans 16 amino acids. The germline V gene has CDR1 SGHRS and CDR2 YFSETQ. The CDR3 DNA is TGCGCCAGCAGCTTGGGCAGGGGGCTGCGCACCGGGGAGCTGTTTTTT. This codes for CASSLGRGLRTGELFF.

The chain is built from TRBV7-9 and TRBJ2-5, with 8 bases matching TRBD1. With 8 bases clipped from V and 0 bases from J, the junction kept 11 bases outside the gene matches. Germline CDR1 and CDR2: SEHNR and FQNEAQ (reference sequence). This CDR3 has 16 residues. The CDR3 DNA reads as TGTGCCAGCGGCTCGTACAGGGGGGCCTACCAAGAGACCCAGTACTTC. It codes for CASGSYRGAYQETQYF. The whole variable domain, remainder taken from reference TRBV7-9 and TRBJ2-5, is DTGVSQNPRHKITKRGQNVTFRCDPISEHNRLYWYRQTLGQGPEFLTYFQNEAQLEKSRLLSDRFSAERPKGSFSTLEIQRTEQGDSAMYLCASGSYRGAYQETQYFGPGTRLLVL.

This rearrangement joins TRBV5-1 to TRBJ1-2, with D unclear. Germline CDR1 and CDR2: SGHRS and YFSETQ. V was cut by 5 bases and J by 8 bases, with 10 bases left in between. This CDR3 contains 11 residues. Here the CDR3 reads CASSPGTGYTF. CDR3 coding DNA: TGCGCCAGCAGTCCGGGAACCGGCTACACCTTC.

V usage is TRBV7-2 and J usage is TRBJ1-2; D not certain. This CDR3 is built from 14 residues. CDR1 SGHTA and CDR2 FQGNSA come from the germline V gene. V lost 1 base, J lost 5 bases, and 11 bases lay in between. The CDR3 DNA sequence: TGTGCCAGCAGCTTAGATCACAGCGGATATGGCTACACCTTC. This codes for CASSLDHSGYGYTF.

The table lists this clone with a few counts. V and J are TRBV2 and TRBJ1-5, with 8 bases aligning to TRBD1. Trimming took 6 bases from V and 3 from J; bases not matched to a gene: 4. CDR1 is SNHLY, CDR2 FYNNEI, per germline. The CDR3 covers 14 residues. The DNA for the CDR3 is TGTGCCAGCAGCGAGGACAGGGCCAATCAGCCCCAGCATTTT. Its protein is CASSEDRANQPQHF.

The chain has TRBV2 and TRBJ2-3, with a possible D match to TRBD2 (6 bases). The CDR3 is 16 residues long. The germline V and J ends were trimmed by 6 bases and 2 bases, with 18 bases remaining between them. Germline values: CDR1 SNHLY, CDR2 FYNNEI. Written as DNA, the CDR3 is TGTGCCAGCAGCTATAGACTAGTCGCCTCCACAGATACGCAGTATTTT. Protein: CASSYRLVASTDTQYF.